Listed below are T cell receptor beta chains from one sample, sequenced in a study of early T cells in non-severe SARS-CoV-2 infection. Via MiXCR, TCRdb re-called the 5' RACE reads, giving one row per CDR3 protein. The sample yields 75,000 to 100,000 distinct CDR3 sequences, roughly 17% seen once. Sequencing used whole blood. These receptors were obtained from an adult who was a healthcare worker with PCR-confirmed SARS-CoV-2 infection or an uninfected control (not recorded which). CDR3s include the opening cysteine and the closing phenylalanine or tryptophan. Fields, in order: V gene, clone size, J gene, D gene, CDR3 protein, CDR3 DNA. A D gene is named only where the DNA matches it firmly. The size entry is marked missing in some rows and otherwise reads once, few, many or a size class.

V gene: TRBV7-2; clone size: -; J gene: TRBJ2-7; D gene: TRBD2; CDR3 protein: CASSRTLAGGDEQYF; CDR3 DNA: TGTGCCAGCAGCCGCACCTTAGCGGGAGGTGACGAGCAGTACTTC
V gene: TRBV5-5; clone size: few; J gene: TRBJ1-1; D gene: -; CDR3 protein: CASTLITEAFF; CDR3 DNA: TGTGCCAGCACCCTGATTACTGAAGCTTTCTTT
V gene: TRBV12-3/TRBV12-4; clone size: many; J gene: TRBJ2-1; D gene: -; CDR3 protein: CASLVPGSSYNEQFF; CDR3 DNA: TGTGCCAGCCTCGTCCCCGGGAGCTCCTACAATGAGCAGTTCTTC
V gene: TRBV5-4; clone size: many; J gene: TRBJ2-1; D gene: TRBD1; CDR3 protein: CASSLIGRDRGLYNEQFF; CDR3 DNA: TGTGCCAGCAGCTTGATCGGTCGGGACAGGGGGCTGTACAATGAGCAGTTCTTC
V gene: TRBV2; clone size: many; J gene: TRBJ2-1; D gene: TRBD2; CDR3 protein: CASSSGSPGGEQFF; CDR3 DNA: TGTGCCAGCAGCTCCGGGTCCCCGGGAGGTGAGCAGTTCTTC
V gene: TRBV27; clone size: -; J gene: TRBJ2-2; D gene: TRBD2; CDR3 protein: CASSLSSGSAGELFF; CDR3 DNA: TGTGCCAGCAGTTTATCTAGCGGGAGTGCCGGGGAGCTGTTTTTT
V gene: TRBV7-9; clone size: few; J gene: TRBJ2-5; D gene: -; CDR3 protein: CASSALDGGGTQYF; CDR3 DNA: TGTGCCAGCAGCGCACTAGACGGCGGAGGGACCCAGTACTTC
V gene: TRBV5-6; clone size: -; J gene: TRBJ1-1; D gene: -; CDR3 protein: CASNRGRKGTEAFF; CDR3 DNA: TGTGCCAGCAATAGGGGACGAAAGGGAACTGAAGCTTTCTTT
V gene: TRBV7-2; clone size: -; J gene: TRBJ2-2; D gene: -; CDR3 protein: CASSNGGQNTGELFF; CDR3 DNA: TGTGCCAGCAGCAACGGGGGGCAGAACACCGGGGAGCTGTTTTTT
V gene: TRBV5-1; clone size: many; J gene: TRBJ1-1; D gene: -; CDR3 protein: CASSFTGRTEAFF; CDR3 DNA: TGCGCCAGCAGTTTCACAGGGAGAACTGAAGCTTTCTTT
V gene: TRBV11-2; clone size: few; J gene: TRBJ2-5; D gene: TRBD2; CDR3 protein: CASSLGLAWETQYF; CDR3 DNA: TGTGCCAGCAGCCTCGGACTAGCGTGGGAGACCCAGTACTTC
V gene: TRBV20-1; clone size: many; J gene: TRBJ2-5; D gene: TRBD1; CDR3 protein: CSASGRDRGHQYF; CDR3 DNA: TGCAGTGCTTCCGGCCGGGACAGGGGGCATCAGTACTTC
V gene: TRBV18; clone size: many; J gene: TRBJ2-2; D gene: TRBD2; CDR3 protein: CASSLIAGNTGELFF; CDR3 DNA: TGTGCCAGCTCACTGATAGCGGGCAACACCGGGGAGCTGTTTTTT
V gene: TRBV27; clone size: few; J gene: TRBJ2-7; D gene: TRBD1; CDR3 protein: CASSKSPGTGINRPTEQYF; CDR3 DNA: TGTGCCAGCAGCAAAAGTCCCGGGACAGGGATCAACCGGCCGACCGAGCAGTACTTC
V gene: TRBV19; clone size: few; J gene: TRBJ1-1; D gene: -; CDR3 protein: CASSKRVAPAGGTEAFF; CDR3 DNA: TGTGCCAGTAGTAAGCGGGTTGCGCCCGCGGGTGGAACTGAAGCTTTCTTT
V gene: TRBV29-1; clone size: -; J gene: TRBJ1-1; D gene: -; CDR3 protein: CSYFEGAEAFF; CDR3 DNA: TGCAGCTACTTTGAAGGGGCTGAAGCTTTCTTT
V gene: TRBV12-3/TRBV12-4; clone size: many; J gene: TRBJ1-6; D gene: -; CDR3 protein: CASRAREGNHSPLHF; CDR3 DNA: TGTGCCAGCAGGGCCCGAGAGGGGAATCATTCACCCCTCCACTTT
V gene: TRBV27; clone size: -; J gene: TRBJ1-1; D gene: TRBD1; CDR3 protein: CASSSTNRGLDTEAFF; CDR3 DNA: TGTGCCAGCAGTTCCACCAACAGGGGGCTAGACACTGAAGCTTTCTTT
V gene: TRBV7-7; clone size: -; J gene: TRBJ2-5; D gene: -; CDR3 protein: CASSLGKAPQYF; CDR3 DNA: TGTGCTAGCAGCTTAGGAAAAGCTCCCCAGTACTTC
V gene: TRBV20-1; clone size: few; J gene: TRBJ1-2; D gene: -; CDR3 protein: CSARVAGTNYGYTF; CDR3 DNA: TGCAGTGCTAGAGTGGCGGGGACCAACTATGGCTACACCTTC
V gene: TRBV6-4; clone size: few; J gene: TRBJ2-1; D gene: TRBD2; CDR3 protein: CASSPSGEYNEQFF; CDR3 DNA: TGTGCCAGCAGTCCTAGCGGGGAGTACAATGAGCAGTTCTTC
V gene: TRBV14; clone size: many; J gene: TRBJ2-3; D gene: -; CDR3 protein: CASSRDVGGSDTQYF; CDR3 DNA: TGTGCCAGCAGCCGTGACGTGGGGGGCTCAGATACGCAGTATTTT
V gene: TRBV7-6; clone size: -; J gene: TRBJ2-7; D gene: -; CDR3 protein: CASSHGRGAWNEQYF; CDR3 DNA: TGTGCCAGCAGCCATGGTAGGGGCGCTTGGAACGAGCAGTACTTC
V gene: TRBV5-6; clone size: -; J gene: TRBJ1-1; D gene: TRBD1; CDR3 protein: CASSLVLGQGDTEAFF; CDR3 DNA: TGTGCCAGCAGCTTGGTCTTGGGACAGGGGGACACTGAAGCTTTCTTT
V gene: TRBV13; clone size: -; J gene: TRBJ2-7; D gene: -; CDR3 protein: CASSGGRGEQYF; CDR3 DNA: TGTGCCAGCAGCGGAGGAAGGGGGGAGCAGTACTTC
V gene: TRBV28; clone size: many; J gene: TRBJ2-7; D gene: -; CDR3 protein: CASSRSYEQYF; CDR3 DNA: TGTGCCAGCAGTCGTTCCTACGAGCAGTACTTC
V gene: TRBV7-2; clone size: few; J gene: TRBJ2-1; D gene: -; CDR3 protein: CASRNSSYNEQFF; CDR3 DNA: TGTGCCAGCAGGAATAGCTCCTACAATGAGCAGTTCTTC
V gene: TRBV6-6; clone size: once; J gene: TRBJ2-7; D gene: -; CDR3 protein: CASSSDNYEQYF; CDR3 DNA: TGTGCCAGCAGTTCCGACAACTACGAGCAGTACTTC
V gene: TRBV5-1; clone size: few; J gene: TRBJ1-6; D gene: TRBD1; CDR3 protein: CASSAGQTYNSPLHF; CDR3 DNA: TGCGCCAGCAGCGCGGGACAGACTTATAATTCACCCCTCCACTTT
V gene: TRBV7-6; clone size: -; J gene: TRBJ2-7; D gene: -; CDR3 protein: CASSLRLEGEQYF; CDR3 DNA: TGTGCCAGCAGCCTACGCTTAGAGGGCGAGCAGTACTTC
V gene: TRBV12-3/TRBV12-4; clone size: many; J gene: TRBJ2-3; D gene: -; CDR3 protein: CASSLSRQFGDTQYF; CDR3 DNA: TGTGCCAGCAGTTTATCACGTCAGTTTGGCGATACGCAGTATTTT
V gene: TRBV10-2; clone size: -; J gene: TRBJ2-3; D gene: -; CDR3 protein: CASSADRLSTDTQYF; CDR3 DNA: TGCGCCAGCAGTGCTGACAGGCTCAGCACAGATACGCAGTATTTT
V gene: TRBV2; clone size: -; J gene: TRBJ2-5; D gene: TRBD2; CDR3 protein: CASTGGLRETQYF; CDR3 DNA: TGTGCCAGCACGGGAGGGCTCCGGGAGACCCAGTACTTC
V gene: TRBV10-3; clone size: many; J gene: TRBJ2-3; D gene: TRBD2; CDR3 protein: CAISEFVLAGDTQYF; CDR3 DNA: TGTGCCATCAGTGAATTTGTACTAGCGGGAGATACGCAGTATTTT
V gene: TRBV24-1; clone size: few; J gene: TRBJ2-5; D gene: TRBD1; CDR3 protein: CATIRDRETQYF; CDR3 DNA: TGTGCCACCATTAGGGACAGGGAGACCCAGTACTTC
V gene: TRBV7-8; clone size: -; J gene: TRBJ2-4; D gene: -; CDR3 protein: CASSPGEGNIQYF; CDR3 DNA: TGTGCCAGCAGCCCCGGCGAGGGAAACATTCAGTACTTC
V gene: TRBV7-2; clone size: -; J gene: TRBJ1-2; D gene: -; CDR3 protein: CASSLDRVVGYTF; CDR3 DNA: TGTGCCAGCAGCTTAGACAGGGTAGTTGGCTACACCTTC
V gene: TRBV11-2; clone size: few; J gene: TRBJ2-4; D gene: TRBD1; CDR3 protein: CASSLGTGVNIQYF; CDR3 DNA: TGTGCCAGCAGCTTAGGGACAGGGGTAAACATTCAGTACTTC
V gene: TRBV20-1; clone size: -; J gene: TRBJ1-2; D gene: TRBD1; CDR3 protein: CSASPTGAGGYTF; CDR3 DNA: TGCAGTGCTAGCCCGACAGGGGCAGGAGGCTACACCTTC
V gene: TRBV7-8; clone size: few; J gene: TRBJ2-3; D gene: TRBD2; CDR3 protein: CASSSPASGGSDTQYF; CDR3 DNA: TGTGCCAGCAGCTCCCCAGCTAGCGGGGGTTCAGATACGCAGTATTTT
V gene: TRBV5-4; clone size: many; J gene: TRBJ2-5; D gene: TRBD2; CDR3 protein: CASSSRGEETQYF; CDR3 DNA: TGTGCCAGCAGCTCTCGGGGGGAGGAGACCCAGTACTTC
V gene: TRBV7-2; clone size: many; J gene: TRBJ2-3; D gene: TRBD2; CDR3 protein: CASRPTSSGGRTDTQYF; CDR3 DNA: TGTGCCAGCAGGCCAACGTCTAGCGGGGGCCGGACAGATACGCAGTATTTT
V gene: TRBV20-1; clone size: -; J gene: TRBJ2-7; D gene: TRBD2; CDR3 protein: CSARDSGGAYEQYF; CDR3 DNA: TGCAGTGCTAGAGATAGCGGGGGGGCCTACGAGCAGTACTTC
V gene: TRBV21-1; clone size: -; J gene: TRBJ2-7; D gene: -; CDR3 protein: CASSSPLAGGPENEQYF; CDR3 DNA: TGTGCCAGCTCCAGCCCCCTAGCGGGAGGGCCCGAAAACGAGCAGTACTTC
V gene: TRBV14; clone size: -; J gene: TRBJ2-5; D gene: TRBD2; CDR3 protein: CASSQDPGEGETQYF; CDR3 DNA: TGTGCCAGCAGCCAAGATCCCGGGGAGGGAGAGACCCAGTACTTC
V gene: TRBV4-3; clone size: -; J gene: TRBJ1-6; D gene: -; CDR3 protein: CASSQGTDYNSPLHF; CDR3 DNA: TGCGCCAGCAGCCAAGGGACAGACTATAATTCACCCCTCCACTTT
V gene: TRBV9; clone size: -; J gene: TRBJ2-7; D gene: TRBD1; CDR3 protein: CASSVEGQGSEQYF; CDR3 DNA: TGTGCCAGCAGCGTAGAGGGACAGGGTAGCGAGCAGTACTTC
V gene: TRBV11-2; clone size: -; J gene: TRBJ2-2; D gene: -; CDR3 protein: CASSKTGNTGELFF; CDR3 DNA: TGTGCCAGCAGTAAGACAGGGAACACCGGGGAGCTGTTTTTT
V gene: TRBV20-1; clone size: few; J gene: TRBJ2-2; D gene: -; CDR3 protein: CSARDGQNTGELFF; CDR3 DNA: TGCAGTGCTAGAGATGGACAGAACACCGGGGAGCTGTTTTTT
V gene: TRBV5-1; clone size: few; J gene: TRBJ1-2; D gene: -; CDR3 protein: CASSLGPDKAYGYTF; CDR3 DNA: TGCGCCAGCAGCTTGGGGCCTGACAAGGCCTATGGCTACACCTTC
V gene: TRBV2; clone size: -; J gene: TRBJ1-1; D gene: TRBD1; CDR3 protein: CASSPGQGAPNYNTEAFF; CDR3 DNA: TGTGCCAGCAGCCCGGGACAGGGGGCCCCTAACTATAACACTGAAGCTTTCTTT
V gene: TRBV19; clone size: once; J gene: TRBJ2-3; D gene: TRBD2; CDR3 protein: CASSLSGAGVDADTQYF; CDR3 DNA: TGTGCCAGTAGTTTAAGCGGGGCAGGTGTCGACGCAGATACGCAGTATTTT
V gene: TRBV5-1; clone size: many; J gene: TRBJ2-5; D gene: TRBD2; CDR3 protein: CASSFLAGGQETQYF; CDR3 DNA: TGCGCCAGCAGCTTCCTAGCGGGGGGCCAAGAGACCCAGTACTTC